The 29 T cell receptor beta chains in this list originate from one sample, sequenced in a study of T cell changes during pregnancy in multiple sclerosis. Sequencing was performed with immunoSEQ multiplex PCR; in TCRdb, only in-frame clones are kept and a portion is missing. In the table there are fewer than 90,000 clones, just under 95% of which are singletons. The sample consisted of peripheral blood, taken in the third trimester of pregnancy. The receptors derive from a female donor in good health, enrolled as a control in a pregnancy study.

This clone has a single count. The CDR3 DNA is TGCGCCAGCAGCTTGATTGGTCCGCGGGAGGGATACGAGCAGTACTTC. Its translation: CASSLIGPREGYEQYF. The chain combines TRBV5-1 with TRBJ2-7; TRBD2 agrees at 9 bases. This CDR3 spans 16 amino acids. V lost 1 base and J lost 4; bases outside the gene matches: 9. Germline CDR1 is SGHRS and CDR2 is YFSETQ.

The V call is TRBV6-5, the J call TRBJ2-5; 10 bases match TRBD1. Trimming cost V 5 bases and J 1 base; bases outside gene matches: 4. The CDR3 is 15 residues long. From germline, CDR1 is MNHEY and CDR2 SVGAGI. CDR3 protein: CASSIGQGVQETQYF. The CDR3 nucleotides read TGTGCCAGCAGTATAGGACAGGGGGTCCAAGAGACCCAGTACTTC.

The rearrangement links TRBV5-1 to TRBJ2-7; a weak D match, TRBD1 (6 bases). Germline-derived CDR1 and CDR2 are SGHRS and YFSETQ. The CDR3 is made up of 14 amino acids. Trimming cost V 4 bases and J 3 bases, with 14 bases left between them. The chain's CDR3 is CASSITGKLYEQYF. Here the CDR3 DNA reads TGCGCCAGCAGCATAACAGGGAAGCTCTACGAGCAGTACTTC.

V gene TRBV15 combines with J gene TRBJ2-3; a weak D match, TRBD2 (6 bases). There are 17 residues in the CDR3. Germline values: CDR1 LNHNV, CDR2 YYDKDF (reference sequence). V dropped 3 bases and J dropped 6 bases, with 22 bases sitting between them. CDR3 sequence (DNA): TGTGCCACCAGCAGTGCAACTAGCTTAAGTCACCCGGATACGCAGTATTTT. It yields the protein CATSSATSLSHPDTQYF.

This sequence joins TRBV11-2 and TRBJ2-7; 7 bases align to TRBD2. J gave up 2 bases and V 1 base, and 5 bases lay outside the gene matches. The CDR3 length is 15 residues. Germline loops: CDR1 SGHAT, CDR2 FQNNGV. CDR3 loop: CASSLALAEAYEQYF. The CDR3 DNA sequence: TGTGCCAGCAGCTTAGCCCTAGCGGAAGCCTACGAGCAGTACTTC.

This rearrangement joins TRBV6-5 to TRBJ2-3; D not certain. Germline-derived CDR1 and CDR2 are MNHEY and SVGAGI. The V end was cut by 8 bases, the J end by 0 bases, with 6 bases between. The CDR3 spans 12 residues. CDR3 nucleotide sequence: TGTGCCAGCGGTACTAGCACAGATACGCAGTATTTT. Its protein is CASGTSTDTQYF.

J is TRBJ2-7 and V is TRBV2, with D unclear. Per the germline V gene, CDR1 is SNHLY and CDR2 is FYNNEI. The V and J ends lost 6 bases and 5 bases respectively, with 11 bases between them. There are 12 residues in the CDR3. CDR3: CASSRTENEQYF. CDR3 coding DNA: TGTGCCAGCAGCAGAACAGAGAACGAGCAGTACTTC.

In DNA, the CDR3 is TGTGCCAGCAGCCCGCTGGGAAGCGGGGTAAAAGAGACCCAGTACTTC. Amino acid sequence: CASSPLGSGVKETQYF. This rearrangement joins TRBV7-9 to TRBJ2-5, with 7 bases that match TRBD2. V was pared by 5 bases and J by 3 bases, with 12 bases of the junction left unmatched. Germline CDR1 reads SEHNR; CDR2 reads FQNEAQ (reference sequence). The length of the CDR3 is 16 residues.

J is TRBJ2-3 and V is TRBV27; the match to TRBD2 covers 10 bases. CDR3 length: 14 residues. Trimming took 6 bases from V and 5 from J; bases not matched to a gene: 5. Germline CDR1 and CDR2: MNHEY and SMNVEV (reference sequence). This CDR3 is CASRSSGSGDTQYF. The CDR3 nucleotides read TGTGCCAGCAGATCTAGCGGGAGTGGAGATACGCAGTATTTT.

The V and J genes are TRBV2 and TRBJ1-1; 8 bases fit TRBD1. Germline V gene lookup returns CDR1 SNHLY and CDR2 FYNNEI. This CDR3 spans 15 amino acids. V was clipped by 2 bases and J by 0 bases; unmatched bases: 2. The CDR3 loop reads CASSEQGAMNTEAFF. CDR3 DNA sequence: TGTGCCAGCAGTGAACAGGGGGCGATGAACACTGAAGCTTTCTTT.

The chain recombines TRBV5-1 with TRBJ1-5; D gene ambiguous. V was pared by 0 bases and J by 1 base, with 8 bases between. There are 15 residues in the CDR3. Germline V gives CDR1 SGHRS, CDR2 YFSETQ. CDR3 loop: CASSLGDQSNQPQHF. CDR3 nucleotides: TGCGCCAGCAGCTTGGGTGATCAGAGCAATCAGCCCCAGCATTTT. Combining the CDR3 with reference TRBV5-1 and TRBJ1-5 gives the whole variable domain KAGVTQTPRYLIKTRGQQVTLSCSPISGHRSVSWYQQTPGQGLQFLFEYFSETQRNKGNFPGRFSGRQFSNSRSEMNVSTLELGDSALYLCASSLGDQSNQPQHFGDGTRLSIL.

This chain connects TRBV28 to TRBJ1-1, with a tentative D call TRBD1 (6 bases). In germline, CDR1 is MDHEN, CDR2 SYDVKM. This CDR3 has 15 residues. V shed 4 bases and J shed 1 base, with 13 bases lying between them. The DNA of the CDR3 is TGTGCCAGCAGTTCCCGGGACACTTGGAACACTGAAGCTTTCTTT. Its protein product is CASSSRDTWNTEAFF. The complete variable domain, with remaining parts taken from reference TRBV28 and TRBJ1-1, reads DVKVTQSSRYLVKRTGEKVFLECVQDMDHENMFWYRQDPGLGLRLIYFSYDVKMKEKGDIPEGYSVSREKKERFSLILESASTNQTSMYLCASSSRDTWNTEAFFGQGTRLTVV.

This chain joins TRBV18 and TRBJ2-1, with 10 bases identical to TRBD2. Germline V gene sequence: CDR1 KGHSH, CDR2 LQKENI. V shed 8 bases, J shed 0 bases, and the junction held 4 bases outside the gene matches. This CDR3 spans 15 amino acids. The DNA of the CDR3 is TGTGCCAGCCGGACTAGCGGAAACTCCTACAATGAGCAGTTCTTC. Amino acids: CASRTSGNSYNEQFF.

This clone is a singleton in its sample. The chain couples TRBV4-1 to TRBJ2-6, with D possibly matching TRBD1 (6 bases). This CDR3 region has 17 residues. V lost 1 base and J 1 base, leaving 11 bases between the germline ends. Per germline, CDR1 MGHRA and CDR2 YSYEKL. CDR3 in amino acids: CASSQGGRGSGANVLTF. CDR3 DNA sequence: TGCGCCAGCAGCCAAGGGGGCAGGGGATCTGGGGCCAACGTCCTGACTTTC.

Comment on this clone: At one end, the junction sequence differs from germline, possibly due to a read error. The J gene is TRBJ1-5, the V gene TRBV19, with 10 positions matching TRBD1. Germline V lookup: CDR1 LNHDA, CDR2 SQIVND (reference sequence). This CDR3 has 16 amino acids. The CDR3 is CASSSRDRGSYQPQHF. The CDR3 DNA follows: TGTGCCAGTAGTTCCAGGGACAGGGGTAGCTATCAGCCCCAGCATTTT.

The gene calls are TRBV4-1 and TRBJ2-2; 7 bases align to TRBD1. The ends lost 1 base at V and 5 bases at J; junction bases unmatched: 4. This CDR3 is 15 amino acids long. In germline, CDR1 is MGHRA, CDR2 YSYEKL. CDR3 DNA sequence: TGCGCCAGCAGCCAAGGAGGGGGCCGGACCGGGGAGCTGTTTTTT. It codes for CASSQGGGRTGELFF.

Here the CDR3 reads CASSLVRTGGGYGYTF. In DNA form, the CDR3 reads TGCGCCAGCAGCTTGGTTCGGACAGGGGGCGGTTATGGCTACACCTTC. The rearrangement joins TRBV5-1 to TRBJ1-2, with TRBD1 matching 11 bases. With V trimmed by 0 bases and J by 5 bases, 6 bases remained unmatched. The CDR3 is 16 amino acids. The germline CDR1 and CDR2 sequences are SGHRS and YFSETQ.

Regarding this clone: This same CDR3 is encoded by further DNA sequences in the sample. The chain uses TRBV28 and TRBJ2-1; D remains unclear. The V and J ends lost 3 bases and 4 bases respectively, with 4 bases between them. The CDR3 contains 12 residues. Germline V gene sequence: CDR1 MDHEN, CDR2 SYDVKM. CDR3 DNA sequence: TGTGCCAGCAGTTTTCAGTACAATGAGCAGTTCTTC. The encoded protein is CASSFQYNEQFF. Full variable domain (outside the CDR3, taken from reference TRBV28 and TRBJ2-1): DVKVTQSSRYLVKRTGEKVFLECVQDMDHENMFWYRQDPGLGLRLIYFSYDVKMKEKGDIPEGYSVSREKKERFSLILESASTNQTSMYLCASSFQYNEQFFGPGTRLTVL.

This sequence joins TRBV7-2 and TRBJ1-4, with 10 bases aligning to TRBD1. The V and J ends lost 0 bases and 7 bases, in that order; junction bases with no gene match: 5. This CDR3 has 16 residues. Germline V gene data show CDR1 as SGHTA and CDR2 as FQGNSA. In nucleotides, the CDR3 is TGTGCCAGCAGCTTAGCGGAGGGACAGGGGAGTGAAAAACTGTTTTTT. Its protein product is CASSLAEGQGSEKLFF.

Within the sample, this clone is medium-sized. The chain carries TRBV19 and TRBJ1-5, with D tentatively TRBD1 (5 bases). CDR1 LNHDA and CDR2 SQIVND come from the germline V gene (reference sequence). CDR3 size: 14 residues. V lost 3 bases and J 6 bases, leaving 12 bases between the germline ends. CDR3 nucleotide sequence: TGTGCCAGTAGTATGAAGGGGTCGGGTCAGCCCCAGCATTTT. It translates to CASSMKGSGQPQHF. The full variable domain, completed using reference TRBV19 and TRBJ1-5, is DGGITQSPKYLFRKEGQNVTLSCEQNLNHDAMYWYRQDPGQGLRLIYYSQIVNDFQKGDIAEGYSVSREKKESFPLTVTSAQKNPTAFYLCASSMKGSGQPQHFGDGTRLSIL.

CDR3 bases: TGCGCCAGCAGCTTGGATGGGAGCTCTGGAAACACCATATATTTT. Translating it yields CASSLDGSSGNTIYF. This sequence joins TRBV5-1 and TRBJ1-3; D uncertain. V dropped 0 bases and J dropped 0 bases, with 7 bases sitting between them. The CDR3 is made up of 15 amino acids. Germline V gene lookup returns CDR1 SGHRS and CDR2 YFSETQ.

This sequence joins TRBV7-9 and TRBJ2-6, with D possibly matching TRBD1 (6 bases). The germline V gene encodes CDR1 SEHNR and CDR2 FQNEAQ (reference sequence). The CDR3 totals 16 residues. V lost 3 bases and J 4 bases, leaving 13 bases between the germline ends. The CDR3 DNA reads TGTGCCAGCAGCTTTTCTTCAGGGACAGGGGCCAACGTCCTGACTTTC. Amino acids: CASSFSSGTGANVLTF.

This chain links TRBV28 with TRBJ1-1; a weak D match, TRBD1 (6 bases). CDR1 and CDR2 (germline): MDHEN, SYDVKM. The CDR3 covers 13 residues. V lost 6 bases, J lost 3 bases, and 11 bases lay in between. Here the CDR3 reads CASRQGGDTEAFF. CDR3 bases: TGTGCCAGCAGACAGGGAGGGGACACTGAAGCTTTCTTT. Drawing the rest from reference TRBV28 and TRBJ1-1, the complete variable domain is DVKVTQSSRYLVKRTGEKVFLECVQDMDHENMFWYRQDPGLGLRLIYFSYDVKMKEKGDIPEGYSVSREKKERFSLILESASTNQTSMYLCASRQGGDTEAFFGQGTRLTVV.

The CDR3 loop is CASSLAAGGYNEQFF. The CDR3 DNA reads TGTGCCAGCAGCTTAGCGGCGGGAGGGTACAATGAGCAGTTCTTC. The chain has TRBV7-2 and TRBJ2-1; 9 nucleotides line up with TRBD2. The CDR3 length is 15 residues. Trimming cost V 0 bases and J 4 bases; bases outside gene matches: 1. CDR1 and CDR2 from the germline V gene are SGHTA and FQGNSA.

This clone was counted once. The chain uses TRBV4-2 and TRBJ1-4; 8 nucleotides line up with TRBD1. V lost 2 bases and J lost 5; bases outside the gene matches: 10. Germline-derived CDR1 and CDR2 are LGHNA and YNFKEQ. This CDR3 spans 17 amino acids. DNA of the CDR3: TGTGCCAGCAGCCAACAGGGGGCGTCGGGTTGGAATGAAAAACTGTTTTTT. Protein: CASSQQGASGWNEKLFF.

The gene calls are TRBV5-1 and TRBJ2-3, with D perhaps matching TRBD2 (5 bases). CDR3 length: 16 amino acids. V was cut by 4 bases and J by 0 bases, with 15 bases left in between. Germline-derived CDR1 and CDR2 are SGHRS and YFSETQ. CDR3 residues: CASSPGWDHSTDTQYF. The DNA of the CDR3 is TGCGCCAGCAGCCCGGGATGGGATCATAGCACAGATACGCAGTATTTT.

As DNA, the CDR3 is TGTGCCAGCAGCCCACAGGGGTTTAGTGAGCAGTTCTTC. Protein product: CASSPQGFSEQFF. This rearrangement joins TRBV9 to TRBJ2-1; 7 bases fit TRBD1. The length of the CDR3 is 13 residues. Germline CDR1 SGDLS, CDR2 YYNGEE. The trim removed 4 bases at V and 9 bases at J, leaving 7 bases unmatched. The full variable domain, in which reference TRBV9 and TRBJ2-1 provide the parts outside the CDR3, is DSGVTQTPKHLITATGQRVTLRCSPRSGDLSVYWYQQSLDQGLQFLIQYYNGEERAKGNILERFSAQQFPDLHSELNLSSLELGDSALYFCASSPQGFSEQFFGPGTRLTVL.

The CDR3: CASRPGGRSSYEQYF. CDR3 coding DNA: TGTGCCAGTAGACCAGGAGGTCGGAGCTCCTACGAGCAGTACTTC. J is TRBJ2-7 and V is TRBV19, with a possible D match to TRBD2 (5 bases). Trimming stripped 6 bases from V and 0 bases from J, with 15 bases between. CDR1 is LNHDA and CDR2 is SQIVND in the germline V gene (reference sequence). This CDR3 contains 15 residues.

The gene calls are TRBV20-1 and TRBJ2-7, with D perhaps TRBD2 (6 bases). The CDR3 consists of 11 residues. Germline assignment: CDR1 DFQATT and CDR2 SNEGSKA (reference sequence). V lost 3 bases to trimming and J lost 7 bases, with 10 bases between them. CDR3: CSARGGSEQYF. The DNA of the CDR3 is TGCAGTGCTAGGGGAGGCAGTGAGCAGTACTTC.